Included here is one T cell receptor (beta chain) sequence, with context. Antigen: not known. The data were obtained in a study of T cell repertoires in cytomegalovirus infection. Overall study: Public TCR beta signatures indicated both CMV infection and matching HLA type. Study-wide points: Dominating the ex vivo response were TCR beta clonotypes that were CMV-specific and HLA-C-restricted. Summed frequency of public TCR beta families distinguished CMV carriers with the relevant HLA.

V was clipped by 1 base and J by 4 bases, with 11 bases between them. CDR1 and CDR2 from the germline V gene are SGHVS and FNYEAQ. The CDR3 runs 15 residues. TCRdb reprocessed the reads via MiXCR and lists one record per CDR3 protein. The data show around 130,000 distinct CDR3 sequences, roughly a quarter seen once. Input material: PBMCs, sequenced either directly or after in vitro stimulation (not recorded which). The clonotype was recovered from a human donor in good health (CMV status not recorded). Some clones in this sample may be carry-over from other donors' samples. The chain employs TRBV7-6 and TRBJ1-3; a possible D gene is TRBD1 (6 bases). The CDR3 here is CASSLEGGTGNTIYF. CDR3 nucleotides: TGTGCCAGCAGCTTAGAAGGGGGTACCGGAAACACCATATATTTT. Based on the CDR3 plus reference TRBV7-6 and TRBJ1-3, the full variable domain is GAGVSQSPRYKVTKRGQDVALRCDPISGHVSLYWYRQALGQGPEFLTYFNYEAQQDKSGLPNDRFSAERPEGSISTLTIQRTEQRDSAMYRCASSLEGGTGNTIYFGEGSWLTVV.